A single sample gave rise to the 29 T cell receptor beta chains below, sequenced in a study of T cells in Graves' hyperthyroidism and ophthalmopathy. Template material for amplifying TCR beta CDR3 regions consisted of RNA transcripts. A first-round RT-PCR of the TCR CDR3 used the HTBI primer set. MiXCR, run by TCRdb on the multiplex PCR reads, gives a single entry per CDR3 protein. The sample holds about 640,000 distinct CDR3 sequences; under 25% are singletons and the top ten take about 35%. The sequencing input was blood. The receptors originated from a man aged 25-45 years with Graves' ophthalmopathy.

This clonotype was observed at least ten times. The genes are TRBV20-1 and TRBJ1-2; the D gene is possibly TRBD1 (5 bases). Germline V lookup: CDR1 DFQATT, CDR2 SNEGSKA (reference sequence). The CDR3 contains 12 residues. The V and J ends lost 2 bases and 3 bases respectively, with 7 bases between them. CDR3 DNA sequence: TGCAGTGCTAGAAGAGGGGACTATGGCTACACCTTC. Amino acids: CSARRGDYGYTF.

This clonotype was seen many times. J is TRBJ2-1 and V is TRBV18; D gene ambiguous. Trimming left V 3 bases short and J 6 bases short, with 12 bases between. The length of the CDR3 is 14 residues. Germline V CDR1 and CDR2: KGHSH, LQKENI. The CDR3 is CASSPSSRRNEQFF. The CDR3 DNA follows: TGTGCCAGCTCACCCTCGTCCAGGCGCAATGAGCAGTTCTTC.

CDR3 coding DNA: TGCACCTCCATGGGGACAGGGGGCAAGAACTATGGCTACACCTTC. It encodes CTSMGTGGKNYGYTF. The J gene is TRBJ1-2, the V gene TRBV20-1; 12 nucleotides agree with TRBD1. CDR1 and CDR2 from the germline V gene are DFQATT and SNEGSKA (reference sequence). The CDR3 runs 15 residues.

This clonotype appeared many times. The chain recombines TRBV6-1 with TRBJ1-1, with D possibly TRBD1 on 6 matching bases. Germline values: CDR1 MNHNS, CDR2 SASEGT. The V and J ends lost 0 bases and 11 bases respectively, with 13 bases between them. This CDR3 has 13 residues. Written as DNA, the CDR3 is TGTGCCAGCAGTGAAGCGATTACAGGGAAGGCTTTCTTT. Translation gives CASSEAITGKAFF.

This clonotype was detected ten times or more. J is TRBJ2-1 and V is TRBV28, with 10 nucleotides matching TRBD2. This CDR3 has 15 residues. CDR1 is MDHEN and CDR2 is SYDVKM in the germline V gene. Trimming removed 3 bases from V and 7 bases from J; junction bases left unmatched: 6. CDR3: CASSFSGRPGNEQFF. As DNA, the CDR3 is TGTGCCAGCAGTTTTAGCGGGAGGCCTGGGAATGAGCAGTTCTTC.

This clonotype was detected a few times. The V call is TRBV6-5, the J call TRBJ2-5; 7 nucleotides align to TRBD2. The CDR3 extends over 16 amino acids. V shed 0 bases, J shed 5 bases, and the junction held 9 bases outside the gene matches. The germline V gene encodes CDR1 MNHEY and CDR2 SVGAGI. The CDR3 bases are TGTGCCAGCAGTTACTCTCCTAGCGGATGGGGGGAGACCCAGTACTTC. Translated, it gives CASSYSPSGWGETQYF.

This chain connects TRBV27 to TRBJ1-6; D perhaps matches TRBD1 (5 bases). V was trimmed by 5 bases and J by 0 bases, leaving 11 bases between them. The CDR3 runs 16 residues. From germline, CDR1 is MNHEY and CDR2 SMNVEV (reference sequence). CDR3 sequence reads: CASSPRGGSYNSPLHF. In DNA form, the CDR3 reads TGTGCCAGCAGTCCTCGGGGGGGCTCCTATAATTCACCCCTCCACTTT.

The chain joins TRBV27 to TRBJ2-3, with D unresolved. This CDR3 spans 15 amino acids. Germline V gene lookup returns CDR1 MNHEY and CDR2 SMNVEV (reference sequence). Trimming shortened V by 3 bases and J by 2 bases, and 12 bases separated the two germline ends. This chain's CDR3 is CASSLKWSSTDTQYF. CDR3 sequence (DNA): TGTGCCAGCAGTTTGAAGTGGAGCTCCACAGATACGCAGTATTTT.

J is TRBJ2-2 and V is TRBV10-1; D is unclear. CDR1 and CDR2 from the germline V gene are WNHNN and SYGVQD (reference sequence). The CDR3 sequence is 14 residues long. V shed 0 bases and J shed 6 bases, with 8 bases lying between them. The DNA for the CDR3 is TGCGCCAGCAGTGAGTCGAAAGTTTCCGGGGAGCTGTTTTTT. It is translated as CASSESKVSGELFF.

In this sample, this clonotype turned up a few times. The rearrangement joins TRBV6-1 to TRBJ2-6; 7 positions agree with TRBD1. V dropped 6 bases and J dropped 7; count of bases not matched to a gene: 9. CDR3 length equals 15 residues. The germline gives CDR1 MNHNS, CDR2 SASEGT. CDR3 DNA: TGTGCCAGCAGCCACGGACAGGCCGGAGCCAACGTCCTGACTTTC. Amino acids: CASSHGQAGANVLTF.

This clonotype was recorded at least ten times. This chain connects TRBV2 to TRBJ2-1; 11 bases are a match to TRBD2. Trimming cost V 3 bases and J 7 bases; bases outside gene matches: 5. Germline loops: CDR1 SNHLY, CDR2 FYNNEI. This CDR3 has 15 residues. The CDR3 protein is CASSDITSGSNEQFF. For the CDR3, the DNA is TGTGCCAGCAGTGATATTACTAGCGGGAGTAATGAGCAGTTCTTC.

Notes on this clonotype: This may be a read error: a much more frequent sequence differs by one nucleotide. The chain carries TRBV6-1 and TRBJ2-7; unclear D gene. Between the trimmed V and J ends, which lost 4 bases and 6 bases, there was a span of 16 bases. The V gene's germline CDR1 is MNHNS and CDR2 SASEGT. This CDR3 contains 14 residues. The CDR3 DNA follows: TGTGCCAGCAGTGGGTATGCTTCTGAAGGCGAGCAGTACTTC. This codes for CASSGYASEGEQYF.

This clonotype was seen more than once but under ten times. The rearrangement links TRBV27 to TRBJ2-6, with 11 bases fitting TRBD1. CDR1 and CDR2 (germline): MNHEY, SMNVEV (reference sequence). V shed 6 bases, J shed 4 bases, and the junction held 8 bases outside the gene matches. The length of the CDR3 is 17 residues. In DNA form, the CDR3 reads TGTGCCAGCAGGGGAGGACAGGGGGCAAAAGGGGCCAACGTCCTGACTTTC. This translates into CASRGGQGAKGANVLTF.

Many counts were recorded for this clonotype. The V and J genes are TRBV30 and TRBJ1-3; D unclear. V shed 3 bases and J shed 0 bases, with 6 bases lying between them. From germline, CDR1 is GTSNPN and CDR2 SVGIG (reference sequence). This CDR3 spans 13 amino acids. CDR3: CAWRLDSGNTIYF. In DNA form, the CDR3 reads TGTGCCTGGAGACTTGACTCTGGAAACACCATATATTTT.

This clonotype was recorded many times. This chain connects TRBV27 to TRBJ1-1, with D possibly TRBD1 on 6 matching bases. The V and J ends lost 0 bases and 6 bases respectively, with 11 bases between them. Germline assignment: CDR1 MNHEY and CDR2 SMNVEV (reference sequence). This CDR3 region has 14 residues. CDR3 DNA: TGTGCCAGCAGTTTATCGTGGGGGGGCTCTGAAGCTTTCTTT. Translating gives CASSLSWGGSEAFF.

The chain couples TRBV29-1 to TRBJ2-7, with D uncertain. This CDR3 is built from 13 residues. Germline V gene lookup returns CDR1 SQVTM and CDR2 ANQGSEA. With 4 bases removed from V and 5 bases from J, the gap between germline ends came to 15 bases. The CDR3 DNA is TGCAGCGTTGCCCTGGACCGGCGGAACGAGCAGTACTTC. The encoded protein is CSVALDRRNEQYF.

The chain couples TRBV28 to TRBJ2-3, with D possibly TRBD2 on 6 matching bases. Trimming took 3 bases from V and 1 from J, leaving 14 bases between them. Germline CDR1 and CDR2: MDHEN and SYDVKM. This CDR3 has 16 amino acids. For the CDR3, the DNA is TGTGCCAGCAGTTTGGTGGAGCGGGCGGGCACAGATACGCAGTATTTT. Translated: CASSLVERAGTDTQYF.

This clonotype was picked up many times. V usage is TRBV30 and J usage is TRBJ1-2, with TRBD1 matching over 9 bases. Unmatched junction bases numbered 1, after V lost 4 bases and J lost 7 bases. The CDR3 loop spans 11 amino acids. Germline CDR1 and CDR2: GTSNPN and SVGIG (reference sequence). The CDR3 sequence: CAWTTGGGYTF. CDR3 in DNA: TGTGCCTGGACGACAGGGGGTGGCTACACCTTC.

This chain links TRBV10-2 with TRBJ2-1, with 9 bases aligning to TRBD2. Unmatched junction bases numbered 5, after V lost 6 bases and J lost 5 bases. Germline loops: CDR1 WSHSY, CDR2 SAAADI. This CDR3 spans 14 amino acids. The CDR3 sequence is CASRAGGPHNEQFF. For the CDR3, the DNA is TGCGCCAGCAGGGCGGGAGGGCCCCACAATGAGCAGTTCTTC.

This clonotype was seen many times. The chain combines TRBV5-1 with TRBJ2-7, with D maybe TRBD2 (5 bases). The length of the CDR3 is 13 residues. Looked up from germline, CDR1 is SGHRS and CDR2 is YFSETQ. V lost 3 bases and J lost 3, with 10 bases in between. DNA of the CDR3: TGCGCCAGCAGCTCGCCCGGGGACTACGAGCAGTACTTC. It is translated as CASSSPGDYEQYF. Based on the CDR3 plus reference TRBV5-1 and TRBJ2-7, the full variable domain is KAGVTQTPRYLIKTRGQQVTLSCSPISGHRSVSWYQQTPGQGLQFLFEYFSETQRNKGNFPGRFSGRQFSNSRSEMNVSTLELGDSALYLCASSSPGDYEQYFGPGTRLTVT.

This clonotype has at least ten counts. J is TRBJ1-6 and V is TRBV28; D is perhaps TRBD1 (6 bases). The V gene lost 3 bases and the J gene lost 3 bases, with 9 bases spanning the gap. The CDR3 loop spans 15 amino acids. Germline V CDR1 and CDR2: MDHEN, SYDVKM. The CDR3 region has the DNA TGTGCCAGCAGTTTCCAGGGGAACTATAATTCACCCCTCCACTTT. It yields the protein CASSFQGNYNSPLHF. Based on the CDR3 plus reference TRBV28 and TRBJ1-6, the full variable domain is DVKVTQSSRYLVKRTGEKVFLECVQDMDHENMFWYRQDPGLGLRLIYFSYDVKMKEKGDIPEGYSVSREKKERFSLILESASTNQTSMYLCASSFQGNYNSPLHFGNGTRLTVT.

The rearrangement links TRBV20-1 to TRBJ2-7, with 7 nucleotides matching TRBD1. Germline assignment: CDR1 DFQATT and CDR2 SNEGSKA (reference sequence). V was pared by 8 bases and J by 2 bases, with 6 bases of the junction left unmatched. The CDR3 loop spans 12 amino acids. The CDR3 reads CSPMGQPYEQYF. CDR3 nucleotides: TGCAGTCCAATGGGACAGCCCTACGAGCAGTACTTC.

About this clonotype itself: Being one base from a much bigger clone, this may be a read error. The chain combines TRBV7-7 with TRBJ2-3; 8 bases map to TRBD1. The CDR3 is made up of 15 amino acids. Germline V gives CDR1 SSHAT, CDR2 FNYEAQ (reference sequence). This CDR3 reads CASSAGTGKSNTQYF. CDR3 DNA: TGTGCTAGCAGCGCAGGGACAGGAAAGTCAAATACGCAGTATTTT.

The chain joins TRBV18 to TRBJ2-7; D may be TRBD1 or TRBD2 (5 bases each). Trimming took 8 bases from V and 0 from J, leaving 11 bases between them. The CDR3 is made up of 13 amino acids. The germline V gene encodes CDR1 KGHSH and CDR2 LQKENI. CDR3 nucleotides: TGTGCCAGCCGGGGCCCTAGCTCCTACGAGCAGTACTTC. Its protein is CASRGPSSYEQYF.

The gene calls are TRBV19 and TRBJ1-3, with 9 bases lining up with TRBD1. Looked up from germline, CDR1 is LNHDA and CDR2 is SQIVND (reference sequence). Trimming at V came to 6 bases and at J to 0 bases, leaving 3 bases not matched to a gene. The CDR3 runs to 15 residues. The CDR3 DNA reads TGTGCCAGTAGCCGGGACAGGGCCTCTGGAAACACCATATATTTT. This sequence encodes CASSRDRASGNTIYF.

The J gene is TRBJ2-2, the V gene TRBV7-9; no reliable D call. This CDR3 comprises 15 residues. The V gene's germline CDR1 is SEHNR and CDR2 FQNEAQ (reference sequence). V lost 0 bases and J lost 4, with 9 bases in between. CDR3 loop: CASSLAGLGTGELFF. Written as DNA, the CDR3 is TGTGCCAGCAGCTTAGCTGGTCTGGGCACCGGGGAGCTGTTTTTT.

The genes are TRBV20-1 and TRBJ2-7, with 8 bases that match TRBD2. V gave up 5 bases and J gave up 4 bases; unmatched junction bases: 13. Germline CDR1 and CDR2: DFQATT and SNEGSKA (reference sequence). The CDR3 runs 15 residues. The CDR3 nucleotides read TGCAGTGCTCGGAAGGGAGGGACTAGAGGGTACGAGCAGTACTTC. Its translation: CSARKGGTRGYEQYF.

The V gene is TRBV20-1, the J gene TRBJ2-7, with D perhaps TRBD2 (5 bases). This CDR3 region has 14 residues. Germline loops: CDR1 DFQATT, CDR2 SNEGSKA (reference sequence). V was clipped by 0 bases and J by 2 bases, with 11 bases between them. CDR3 DNA: TGCAGTGCTAGAGATCCGGAGGATCCCTACGAGCAGTACTTC. This sequence encodes CSARDPEDPYEQYF.

This clonotype was seen a few times. The J gene is TRBJ1-5, the V gene TRBV20-1; D unresolved. The germline gives CDR1 DFQATT, CDR2 SNEGSKA (reference sequence). CDR3 length: 14 amino acids. The V end lost 6 bases, the J end lost 1 base, and 13 bases lay between the germline ends. This CDR3 is CSAGPGLSNQPQHF. CDR3 sequence (DNA): TGCAGTGCAGGCCCAGGCCTGAGCAATCAGCCCCAGCATTTT.